The 22 T cell receptor beta chains below all came from one sample that was sequenced in a study of blood T cell repertoires in COVID-19. Repertoires were generated with immunoSEQ multiplex PCR, while TCRdb's copy carries only in-frame clones and drops some. This table holds a few hundred thousand clones, less than 90% found once. What was sequenced was peripheral blood. The origin of the receptors is a man aged 30 to 39 with active or convalescent COVID-19.

V usage is TRBV4-2 and J usage is TRBJ1-4, with 8 bases lining up with TRBD1. Looked up from germline, CDR1 is LGHNA and CDR2 is YNFKEQ. This CDR3 has 17 amino acids. J was trimmed by 0 bases and V by 0 bases; bases with no gene match: 3. For the CDR3, the DNA is TGTGCCAGCAGCCAAGATGAGACAGGGGCAACTAATGAAAAACTGTTTTTT. It specifies CASSQDETGATNEKLFF.

V is TRBV7-2 and J is TRBJ2-3; unclear D gene. The CDR3 consists of 12 residues. Germline CDR1 reads SGHTA; CDR2 reads FQGNSA. Trimming took 4 bases from V and 2 from J, leaving 4 bases between them. The CDR3 nucleotides are TGTGCCAGCAGCTCCCTCACAGATACGCAGTATTTT. It yields the protein CASSSLTDTQYF.

This clone was observed a single time. The chain has TRBV14 and TRBJ1-4; D gene ambiguous. V lost 2 bases to trimming and J lost 4 bases, with 14 bases between them. The germline gives CDR1 SGHDN, CDR2 FVKESK. The CDR3 sequence is 16 residues long. This chain's CDR3 is CASSQSGSLLNEKLFF. The CDR3 coding sequence is TGTGCCAGCAGCCAATCGGGGAGTTTGCTTAATGAAAAACTGTTTTTT.

The chain couples TRBV19 to TRBJ2-5; 15 nucleotides agree with TRBD2. V shed 6 bases and J 5 bases; nucleotides not matched to a gene: 7. The CDR3 sequence is 16 residues long. The germline V gene encodes CDR1 LNHDA and CDR2 SQIVND (reference sequence). DNA for the CDR3: TGTGCCAGTAGGAGGACTAGCGGGGGGGCCGGGGAGACCCAGTACTTC. Amino acids: CASRRTSGGAGETQYF.

The CDR3 loop is CASSLGQAYQPQHF. The CDR3 DNA reads TGTGCCAGCAGCCTGGGACAGGCTTATCAGCCCCAGCATTTT. J is TRBJ1-5 and V is TRBV6-5; 8 nucleotides match TRBD1. V lost 6 bases to trimming and J lost 5 bases; unmatched junction nucleotides: 6. Germline assignment: CDR1 MNHEY and CDR2 SVGAGI. This CDR3 has 14 residues.

This clone has only a few counts. This chain connects TRBV6-5 to TRBJ1-3, with 10 bases that match TRBD1. This CDR3 has 15 amino acids. Germline CDR1 MNHEY, CDR2 SVGAGI. J lost 2 bases, V lost 4 bases, and 2 bases had no gene match. This CDR3 is CASSSDRGTGNTIYF. The CDR3 coding sequence is TGTGCCAGCAGTTCGGACAGGGGGACTGGAAACACCATATATTTT.

Here the CDR3 DNA reads TGTGCCAGCAGCTCGGCCGGGGAGCTGTTTTTT. Amino acids: CASSSAGELFF. The chain recombines TRBV3-1 (or the pseudogene TRBV3-2) with TRBJ2-2, with no clear D. The CDR3 is 11 residues long. Trimming cost V 5 bases and J 6 bases, with 4 bases left between them. CDR1 is LGHDT and CDR2 is YNNKEL in the germline V gene (reference sequence).

The chain couples TRBV9 to TRBJ2-7; 7 bases agree with TRBD2. After removal of 3 bases from V and 2 bases from J, the junction contained 11 bases not matched to a gene. Germline lookup yields CDR1 SGDLS and CDR2 YYNGEE. The CDR3 loop spans 16 amino acids. In DNA form, the CDR3 reads TGTGCCAGCAGCGGCCCTCCCGGCGGGGGTCCCTACGAGCAGTACTTC. Translating it yields CASSGPPGGGPYEQYF.

For the CDR3, the DNA is TGCAGCGTTGTTACTGACAGGGCGATAGATACGCAGTATTTT. This codes for CSVVTDRAIDTQYF. J is TRBJ2-3 and V is TRBV29-1, with 7 bases that match TRBD1. The CDR3 totals 14 residues. Losses at the gene ends were 4 bases for V and 5 bases for J; bases not matched to a gene: 9. Germline V CDR1 and CDR2: SQVTM, ANQGSEA.

The chain couples TRBV11-1 to TRBJ2-3, with D possibly TRBD1 on 6 matching bases. This CDR3 has 14 residues. Deletions cut 1 base from V and 3 bases from J, with 8 bases between. CDR1 SGHAT and CDR2 FQDESV come from the germline V gene (reference sequence). The CDR3, as DNA: TGTGCCAGCAGCTTAGACAGGGCAACAGATACGCAGTATTTT. It codes for CASSLDRATDTQYF.

This chain joins TRBV3-1 (or the pseudogene TRBV3-2) and TRBJ1-2; TRBD1 is a possible D gene (6 bases). The CDR3 runs 15 residues. V was pared by 1 base and J by 8 bases, with 17 bases between. CDR1 and CDR2 from the germline V gene are LGHDT and YNNKEL (reference sequence). This CDR3 is CASSQGGPQWGGYTF. CDR3 DNA sequence: TGTGCCAGCAGCCAAGGGGGGCCCCAGTGGGGAGGCTACACCTTC.

This chain uses TRBV9 with TRBJ2-2, with 11 bases that match TRBD1. J lost 6 bases, V lost 3 bases, and 1 base had no gene match. This CDR3 has 14 amino acids. CDR1 and CDR2 from the germline V gene are SGDLS and YYNGEE. The CDR3: CASSGDRGAGELFF. The CDR3, as DNA: TGTGCCAGCAGCGGGGACAGGGGGGCCGGGGAGCTGTTTTTT.

V and J are TRBV10-3 and TRBJ2-5, with D maybe TRBD1 (6 bases). The germline V and J ends were trimmed by 5 bases and 1 base, with 17 bases remaining between them. Germline V gene lookup returns CDR1 ENHRY and CDR2 SYGVKD. The CDR3 is made up of 16 amino acids. This chain's CDR3 is CAISNRDTPRQETQYF. DNA for the CDR3: TGTGCCATCAGTAACCGGGACACACCTCGCCAAGAGACCCAGTACTTC.

The DNA of the CDR3 is TGTGCCAGCTCACGGACAGGGTCAACTAATGAAAAACTGTTTTTT. Translating it yields CASSRTGSTNEKLFF. The chain links TRBV18 to TRBJ1-4; 8 bases are shared with TRBD1. This CDR3 is built from 15 residues. J gave up 0 bases and V 4 bases, and 1 base lay outside the gene matches. CDR1 and CDR2 from the germline V gene are KGHSH and LQKENI.

V is TRBV4-2 and J is TRBJ1-4, with 7 bases matching TRBD1. CDR3 length equals 16 residues. V lost 1 base, J lost 5 bases, and 7 bases stayed unmatched. CDR1 and CDR2 (germline): LGHNA, YNFKEQ. This chain's CDR3 is CASSQVQGQLNEKLFF. The CDR3 DNA sequence: TGTGCCAGCAGCCAAGTCCAGGGACAGCTAAATGAAAAACTGTTTTTT.

This clone was found once. The chain couples TRBV7-2 to TRBJ1-4; a weak D match, TRBD1 (5 bases). V dropped 3 bases and J dropped 0 bases, with 11 bases sitting between them. In germline, CDR1 is SGHTA, CDR2 FQGNSA. The CDR3 covers 16 residues. The CDR3 DNA reads as TGTGCCAGCAGCTTCGGGGGAACTCCAACTAATGAAAAACTGTTTTTT. The encoded protein is CASSFGGTPTNEKLFF.

The gene calls are TRBV6-5 and TRBJ1-5; D ambiguous. Germline V CDR1 and CDR2: MNHEY, SVGAGI. The CDR3 has 13 amino acids. The V end lost 5 bases, the J end lost 3 bases, and 8 bases lay between the germline ends. The CDR3 DNA reads as TGTGCCAGCAGTCTTAGCGTCAATCAGCCCCAGCATTTT. Residues: CASSLSVNQPQHF.

The chain recombines TRBV7-3 with TRBJ2-1, with TRBD2 matching over 12 bases. J was trimmed by 7 bases and V by 1 base; bases with no gene match: 11. This CDR3 has 18 amino acids. Germline lookup yields CDR1 SGHTA and CDR2 FQGTGA. The CDR3 sequence is CASSLKGPSGGAWNEQFF. The CDR3 DNA follows: TGTGCCAGCAGCTTAAAGGGTCCTAGCGGGGGGGCCTGGAATGAGCAGTTCTTC.

The chain couples TRBV3-1 (or the pseudogene TRBV3-2) to TRBJ2-3; 10 positions agree with TRBD2. Trimming cost V 5 bases and J 7 bases; bases outside gene matches: 9. The germline V gene encodes CDR1 LGHDT and CDR2 YNNKEL (reference sequence). This CDR3 has 15 residues. Written as DNA, the CDR3 is TGTGCCAGCAGCAAGGCTAGCGGGGGAAGTCATACGCAGTATTTT. Encoded protein: CASSKASGGSHTQYF.

The gene calls are TRBV29-1 and TRBJ1-1; 12 bases align to TRBD1. From germline, CDR1 is SQVTM and CDR2 ANQGSEA. V dropped 5 bases and J dropped 11; count of bases not matched to a gene: 6. The CDR3 is 12 residues long. CDR3 bases: TGCAGCGTTTTCAGGGACAGGGGGCATGCTTTCTTT. Protein product: CSVFRDRGHAFF.

The chain couples TRBV3-1 (or the pseudogene TRBV3-2) to TRBJ2-7; unclear D gene. The CDR3 runs 14 residues. Germline CDR1 reads LGHDT; CDR2 reads YNNKEL (reference sequence). V lost 0 bases to trimming and J lost 3 bases, with 9 bases between them. Here the CDR3 reads CASSQDPASYEQYF. The CDR3 bases are TGTGCCAGCAGCCAAGACCCCGCCAGCTACGAGCAGTACTTC.

The chain combines TRBV6-7 with TRBJ2-3; TRBD2 agrees at 14 bases. TRBV6-7 is sorted into the ORF group, with uncertain function. This CDR3 contains 16 residues. V lost 5 bases to trimming and J lost 6 bases; unmatched junction nucleotides: 7. CDR3 DNA sequence: TGTGCCAGCAGTGCCAGGACTAGCGGGGGGTTGGATACGCAGTATTTT. This translates into CASSARTSGGLDTQYF.